This TCR beta chain originates from a study of early T cells in non-severe SARS-CoV-2 infection (dated by TCRdb to the early 2020s). In terms of the full investigation: Because TCR sequencing relied on bulk RNA taken from unsorted whole blood, pairing of alpha and beta chains was not possible.

A case-control design nested within a healthcare worker cohort in London, UK, was used, with weekly nasopharyngeal swab PCR tests and blood sampling performed. Healthcare workers were enrolled in the week of the UK lockdown, from 23 to 31 March 2020, and were followed every week for up to roughly 15 weeks. At least ten counts were recorded for this clonotype. Its antigen specificity is not known. No per-base quality is available; no much larger clone lies one base away. The CDR3 runs 13 residues from the cysteine to the phenylalanine. The CDR3 DNA has 39 bases and is translated from base 1. Reading the germline V gene gives CDR1 MNHEY and CDR2 SVGEGT. Between the V and J ends, shortened by 2 bases and 5 bases respectively, the junction contains 8 bases. Overall study results and their limits: VDJdb matching was skewed toward anti-spike CD8 responses and likely underestimated virus-specific expansions, missing private and CD4 specificities.

Library prep was done by 5' RACE. For sequencing, a NextSeq 500 was employed. To correct for sequencing error and PCR bias, the TCR library protocol tagged individual cDNA molecules with unique molecular identifiers. Both TCR alpha and beta chains were sequenced, and tight co-correlation was observed between alpha and beta sequence abundances in each sample. From the authors' description of their analysis: V gene, J gene and CDR3 annotation of TCR sequences was performed with Decombinator V4. Expanded TCRs were defined as changing significantly between any two time points under a Poisson model with p below 0.0001. TCR abundances were normalised to the total number of TCRs sequenced in each sample and reported as counts per million. TRAV1-2 paired with TRAJ12, TRAJ20 or TRAJ33 defined MAIT TCRs, while TRAV10 paired with TRAJ18 defined iNKT TCRs. A search of VDJdb, accessed on 1 November 2021, was run for TCRs annotated to CMV, EBV and SARS-CoV-2, with TCRs annotated for multiple antigens excluded. TCRdb itself trimmed the public reads at Q25 with fastp, ran MiXCR and retained productive beta chains. Entries are consolidated by CDR3 protein sequence, retaining the most common genes and DNA. The V and J calls were not made by the authors but by TCRdb's processing. This sample has fewer than 40,000 distinct CDR3 sequences in its table, and roughly 5.3% of those were observed once. The leading ten clones occupy over 20% of the sample.

This TCR was sampled from an adult who was a healthcare worker with PCR-confirmed SARS-CoV-2 infection or an uninfected control (not recorded which). Material: whole blood. The chain couples TRBV6-2 or TRBV6-3 to TRBJ2-3; the D gene remains uncertain. The CDR3 loop reads CASSYGRRDTQYF. At the DNA level, the sequence is TGTGCCAGCAGTTACGGTCGCCGAGATACGCAGTATTTT.